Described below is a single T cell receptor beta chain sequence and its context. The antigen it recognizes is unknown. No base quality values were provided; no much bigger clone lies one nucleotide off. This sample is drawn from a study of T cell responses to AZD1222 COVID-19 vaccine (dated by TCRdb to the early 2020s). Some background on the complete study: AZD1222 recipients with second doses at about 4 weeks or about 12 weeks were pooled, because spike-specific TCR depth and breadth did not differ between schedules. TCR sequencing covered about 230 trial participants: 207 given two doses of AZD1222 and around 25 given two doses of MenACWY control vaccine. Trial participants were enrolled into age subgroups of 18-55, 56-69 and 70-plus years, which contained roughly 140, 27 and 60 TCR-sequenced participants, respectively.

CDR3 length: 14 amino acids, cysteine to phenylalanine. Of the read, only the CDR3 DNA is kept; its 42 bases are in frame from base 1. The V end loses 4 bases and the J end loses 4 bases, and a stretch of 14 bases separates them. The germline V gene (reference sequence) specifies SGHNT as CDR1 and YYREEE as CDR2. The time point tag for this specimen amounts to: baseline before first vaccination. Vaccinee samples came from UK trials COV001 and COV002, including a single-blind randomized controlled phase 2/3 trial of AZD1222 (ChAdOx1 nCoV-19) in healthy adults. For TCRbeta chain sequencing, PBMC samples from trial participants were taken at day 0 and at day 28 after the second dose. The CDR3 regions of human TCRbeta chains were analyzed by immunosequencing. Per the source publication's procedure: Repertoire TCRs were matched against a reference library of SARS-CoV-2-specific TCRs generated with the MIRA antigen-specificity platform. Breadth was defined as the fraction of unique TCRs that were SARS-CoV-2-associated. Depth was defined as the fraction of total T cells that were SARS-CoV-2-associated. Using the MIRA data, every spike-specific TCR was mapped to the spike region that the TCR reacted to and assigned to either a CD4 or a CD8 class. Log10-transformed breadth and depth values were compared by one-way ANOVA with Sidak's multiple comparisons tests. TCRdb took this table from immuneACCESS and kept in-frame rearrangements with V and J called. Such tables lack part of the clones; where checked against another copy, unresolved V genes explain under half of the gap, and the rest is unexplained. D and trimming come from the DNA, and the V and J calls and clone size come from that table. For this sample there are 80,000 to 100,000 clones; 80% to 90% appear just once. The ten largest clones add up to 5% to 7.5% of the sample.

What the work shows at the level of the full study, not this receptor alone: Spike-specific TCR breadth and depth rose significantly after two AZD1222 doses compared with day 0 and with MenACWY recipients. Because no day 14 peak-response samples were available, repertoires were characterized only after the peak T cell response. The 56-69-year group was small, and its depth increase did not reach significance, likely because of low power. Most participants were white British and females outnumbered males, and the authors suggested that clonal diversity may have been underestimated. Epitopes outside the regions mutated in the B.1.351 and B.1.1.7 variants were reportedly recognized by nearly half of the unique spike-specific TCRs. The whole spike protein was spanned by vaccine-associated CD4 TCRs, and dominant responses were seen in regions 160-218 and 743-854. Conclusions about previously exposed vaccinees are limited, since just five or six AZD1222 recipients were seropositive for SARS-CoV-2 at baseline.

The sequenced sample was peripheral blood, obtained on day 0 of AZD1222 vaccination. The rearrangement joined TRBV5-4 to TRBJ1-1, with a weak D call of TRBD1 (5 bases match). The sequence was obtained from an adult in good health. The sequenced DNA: TGTGCCAGCAGCCAAATCGGGGGTCCCACTGAAGCTTTCTTT. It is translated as CASSQIGGPTEAFF.